This T cell receptor beta chain was observed in a study of blood T cell repertoires in COVID-19. Only in-frame clones appear in the TCRdb table, and some are missing; sequencing was by immunoSEQ multiplex PCR. The sample lists fewer than 300,000 clones, about 85% occurring once. Germline-derived CDR1 and CDR2 are SGHTA and FQGNSA. Trimming removed 5 bases at V and 9 bases at J, with 14 bases between. The length of the CDR3 is 13 residues. The sequenced sample consisted of peripheral blood. This TCR derives from a man in his fifties or sixties who had recovered from COVID-19. This chain links TRBV7-2 with TRBJ1-3, with a possible D match to TRBD1 (5 bases). This CDR3 reads CASSVRQLSTIYF. CDR3 in DNA: TGTGCCAGCAGCGTACGACAGCTAAGCACCATATATTTT.